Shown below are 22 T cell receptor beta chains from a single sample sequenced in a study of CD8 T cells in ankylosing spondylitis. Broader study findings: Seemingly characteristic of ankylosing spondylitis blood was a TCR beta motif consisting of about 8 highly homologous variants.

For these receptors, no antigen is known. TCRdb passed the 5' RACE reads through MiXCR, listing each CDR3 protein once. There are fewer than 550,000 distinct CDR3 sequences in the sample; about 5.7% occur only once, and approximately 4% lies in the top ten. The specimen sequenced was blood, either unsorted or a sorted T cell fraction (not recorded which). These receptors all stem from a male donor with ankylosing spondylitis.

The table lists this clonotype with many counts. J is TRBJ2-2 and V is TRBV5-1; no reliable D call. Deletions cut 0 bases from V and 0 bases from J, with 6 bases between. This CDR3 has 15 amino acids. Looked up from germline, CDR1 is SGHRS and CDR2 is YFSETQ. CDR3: CASSLAGPNTGELFF. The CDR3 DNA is TGCGCCAGCAGCTTGGCAGGTCCGAACACCGGGGAGCTGTTTTTT.

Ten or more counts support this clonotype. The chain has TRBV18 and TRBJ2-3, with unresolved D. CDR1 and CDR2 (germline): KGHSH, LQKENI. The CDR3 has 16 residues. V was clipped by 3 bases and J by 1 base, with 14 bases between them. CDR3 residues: CASSPVRLSGTDTQYF. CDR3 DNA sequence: TGTGCCAGCTCACCTGTTCGTTTGTCGGGCACAGATACGCAGTATTTT.

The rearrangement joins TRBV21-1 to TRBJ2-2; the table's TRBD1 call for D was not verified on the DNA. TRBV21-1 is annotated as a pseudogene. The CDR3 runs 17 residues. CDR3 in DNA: TGTGCCAGCAGTCCCCGGGACAGGACAACGAACACCGGGGAGCTGTTTTTT. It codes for CASSPRDRTTNTGELFF.

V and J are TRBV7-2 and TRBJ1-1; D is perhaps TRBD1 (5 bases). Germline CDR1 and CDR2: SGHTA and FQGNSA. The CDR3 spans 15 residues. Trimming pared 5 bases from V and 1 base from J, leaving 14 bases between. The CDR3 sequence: CASSPDEGRNTEAFF. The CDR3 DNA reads TGTGCCAGCAGCCCTGATGAGGGGAGGAACACTGAAGCTTTCTTT.

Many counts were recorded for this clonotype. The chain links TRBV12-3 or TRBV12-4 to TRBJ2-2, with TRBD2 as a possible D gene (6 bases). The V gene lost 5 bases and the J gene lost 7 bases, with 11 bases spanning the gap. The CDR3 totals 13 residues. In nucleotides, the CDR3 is TGTGCCAGCAGTGGAGGGGTTGGCGGGGAGCTGTTTTTT. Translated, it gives CASSGGVGGELFF.

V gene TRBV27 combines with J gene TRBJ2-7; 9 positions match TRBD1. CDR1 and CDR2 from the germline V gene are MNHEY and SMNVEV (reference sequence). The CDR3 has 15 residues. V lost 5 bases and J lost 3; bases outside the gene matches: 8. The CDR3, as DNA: TGTGCCAGCAGTCTCAAGACAGGGGGGATCTACGAGCAGTACTTC. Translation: CASSLKTGGIYEQYF.

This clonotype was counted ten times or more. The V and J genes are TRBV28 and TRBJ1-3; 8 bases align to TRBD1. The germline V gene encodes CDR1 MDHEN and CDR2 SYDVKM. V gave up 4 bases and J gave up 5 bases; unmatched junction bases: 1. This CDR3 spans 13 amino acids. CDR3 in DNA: TGTGCCAGCAGTTCAGGGGGCCGAAACACCATATATTTT. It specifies CASSSGGRNTIYF. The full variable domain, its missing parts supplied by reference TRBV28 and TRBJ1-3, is DVKVTQSSRYLVKRTGEKVFLECVQDMDHENMFWYRQDPGLGLRLIYFSYDVKMKEKGDIPEGYSVSREKKERFSLILESASTNQTSMYLCASSSGGRNTIYFGEGSWLTVV.

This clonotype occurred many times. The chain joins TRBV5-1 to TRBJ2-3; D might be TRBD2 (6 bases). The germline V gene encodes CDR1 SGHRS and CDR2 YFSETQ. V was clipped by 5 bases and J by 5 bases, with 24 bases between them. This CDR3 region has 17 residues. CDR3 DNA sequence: TGCGCCAGCAGGCTTTCTCCGGGACTTGGGGAAGGAGATACGCAGTATTTT. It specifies CASRLSPGLGEGDTQYF.

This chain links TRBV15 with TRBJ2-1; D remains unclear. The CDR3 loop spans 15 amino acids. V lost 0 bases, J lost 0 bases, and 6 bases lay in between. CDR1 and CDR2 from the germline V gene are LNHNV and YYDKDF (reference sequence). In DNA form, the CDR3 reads TGTGCCACCAGCAGAGAACCAGGCTCCTACAATGAGCAGTTCTTC. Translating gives CATSREPGSYNEQFF.

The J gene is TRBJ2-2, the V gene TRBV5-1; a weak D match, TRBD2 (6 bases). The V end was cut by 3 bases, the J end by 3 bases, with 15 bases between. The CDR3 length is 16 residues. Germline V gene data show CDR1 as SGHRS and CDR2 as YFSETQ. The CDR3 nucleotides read TGCGCCAGCAGCTCCGTTGGAGGGTCGGACACCGGGGAGCTGTTTTTT. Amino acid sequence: CASSSVGGSDTGELFF.

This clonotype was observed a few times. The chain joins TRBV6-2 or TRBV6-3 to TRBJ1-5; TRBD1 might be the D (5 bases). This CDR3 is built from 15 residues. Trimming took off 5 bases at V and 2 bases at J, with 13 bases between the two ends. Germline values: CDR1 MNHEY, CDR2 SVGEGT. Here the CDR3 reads CASSRGGGGNQPQHF. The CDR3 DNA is TGTGCCAGCAGTCGTGGGGGAGGGGGCAATCAGCCCCAGCATTTT.

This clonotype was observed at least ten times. CDR3 sequence reads: CASWGNPSSTDTQYF. The CDR3 coding sequence is TGTGCCAGTTGGGGCAACCCGTCTAGCACAGATACGCAGTATTTT. V is TRBV28 and J is TRBJ2-3, with a possible D match to TRBD1 (5 bases). V dropped 9 bases and J dropped 0 bases, with 16 bases sitting between them. The CDR3 has 15 amino acids. Germline CDR1 is MDHEN and CDR2 is SYDVKM.

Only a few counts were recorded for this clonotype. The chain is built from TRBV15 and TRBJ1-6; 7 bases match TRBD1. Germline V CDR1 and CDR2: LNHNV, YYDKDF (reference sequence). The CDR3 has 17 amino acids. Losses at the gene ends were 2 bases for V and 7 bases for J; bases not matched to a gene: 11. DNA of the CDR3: TGTGCCACCAGCAGATATAGCGACAGGGCGAAAAATTCACCCCTCCACTTT. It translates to CATSRYSDRAKNSPLHF.

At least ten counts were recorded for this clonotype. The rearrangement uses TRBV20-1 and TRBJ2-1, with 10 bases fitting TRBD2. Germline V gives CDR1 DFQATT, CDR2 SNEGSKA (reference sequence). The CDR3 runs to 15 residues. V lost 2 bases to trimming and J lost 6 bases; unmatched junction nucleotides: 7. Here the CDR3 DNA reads TGCAGTGCTAGAAAAGCGGGGGGGATTATCAATGAGCAGTTCTTC. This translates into CSARKAGGIINEQFF.

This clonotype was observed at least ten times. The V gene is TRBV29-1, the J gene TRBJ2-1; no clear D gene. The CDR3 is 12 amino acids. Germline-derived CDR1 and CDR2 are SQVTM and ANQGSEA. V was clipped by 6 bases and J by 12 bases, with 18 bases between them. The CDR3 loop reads CSVPDPGYGQFF. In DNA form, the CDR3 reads TGCAGCGTCCCCGACCCCGGGTACGGGCAGTTCTTC.

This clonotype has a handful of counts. Here the CDR3 reads CASSLTAGANTGELFF. Written as DNA, the CDR3 is TGTGCCAGCAGCTTAACGGCGGGAGCGAACACCGGGGAGCTGTTTTTT. The chain carries TRBV7-2 and TRBJ2-2, with 7 bases that match TRBD2. CDR1 and CDR2 from the germline V gene are SGHTA and FQGNSA. This CDR3 is 16 amino acids long. Losses at the gene ends were 2 bases for V and 0 bases for J; bases not matched to a gene: 3.

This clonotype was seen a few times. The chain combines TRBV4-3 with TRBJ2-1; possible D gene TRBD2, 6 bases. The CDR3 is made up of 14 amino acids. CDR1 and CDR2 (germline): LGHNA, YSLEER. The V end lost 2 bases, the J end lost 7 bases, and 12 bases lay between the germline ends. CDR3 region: CASSQRISGNEQFF. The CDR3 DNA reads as TGCGCCAGCAGCCAAAGGATTAGCGGTAATGAGCAGTTCTTC.

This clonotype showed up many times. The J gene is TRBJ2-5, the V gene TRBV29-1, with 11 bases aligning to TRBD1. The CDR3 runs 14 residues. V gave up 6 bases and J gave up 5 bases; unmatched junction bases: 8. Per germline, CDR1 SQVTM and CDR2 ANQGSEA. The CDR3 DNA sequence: TGCAGCGTCGGCGGGACAGGGGGTTTGGAGACCCAGTACTTC. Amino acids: CSVGGTGGLETQYF.

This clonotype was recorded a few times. The CDR3 DNA reads as TGTGCCAGCAGCCCAGGGTATAACGACGAAAAACTGTTTTTT. Its translation is CASSPGYNDEKLFF. The chain joins TRBV7-6 to TRBJ1-4, with D possibly being TRBD1 (5 bases). The V gene's germline CDR1 is SGHVS and CDR2 FNYEAQ. This CDR3 region has 14 residues. V was shortened by 5 bases and J by 8 bases, with 15 bases between the two germline ends.

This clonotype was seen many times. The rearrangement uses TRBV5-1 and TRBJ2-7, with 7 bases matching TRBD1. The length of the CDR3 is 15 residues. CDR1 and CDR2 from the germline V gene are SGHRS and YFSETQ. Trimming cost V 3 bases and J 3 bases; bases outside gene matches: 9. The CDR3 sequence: CASSWGTAIYYEQYF. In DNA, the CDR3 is TGCGCCAGCAGCTGGGGGACAGCCATTTACTACGAGCAGTACTTC.

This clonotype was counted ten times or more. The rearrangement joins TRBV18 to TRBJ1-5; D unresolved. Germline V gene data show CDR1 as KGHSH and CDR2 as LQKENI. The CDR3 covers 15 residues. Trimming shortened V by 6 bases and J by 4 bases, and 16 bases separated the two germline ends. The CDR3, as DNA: TGTGCCAGCTCTATACACCTAACACCGAATCAGCCCCAGCATTTT. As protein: CASSIHLTPNQPQHF.

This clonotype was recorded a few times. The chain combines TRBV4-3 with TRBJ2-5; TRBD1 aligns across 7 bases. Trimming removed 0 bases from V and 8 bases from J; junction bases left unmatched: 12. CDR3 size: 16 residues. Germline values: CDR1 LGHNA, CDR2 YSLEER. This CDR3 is CASSQDTGVRVGTQYF. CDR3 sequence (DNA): TGCGCCAGCAGCCAAGACACAGGGGTGAGGGTAGGAACCCAGTACTTC.